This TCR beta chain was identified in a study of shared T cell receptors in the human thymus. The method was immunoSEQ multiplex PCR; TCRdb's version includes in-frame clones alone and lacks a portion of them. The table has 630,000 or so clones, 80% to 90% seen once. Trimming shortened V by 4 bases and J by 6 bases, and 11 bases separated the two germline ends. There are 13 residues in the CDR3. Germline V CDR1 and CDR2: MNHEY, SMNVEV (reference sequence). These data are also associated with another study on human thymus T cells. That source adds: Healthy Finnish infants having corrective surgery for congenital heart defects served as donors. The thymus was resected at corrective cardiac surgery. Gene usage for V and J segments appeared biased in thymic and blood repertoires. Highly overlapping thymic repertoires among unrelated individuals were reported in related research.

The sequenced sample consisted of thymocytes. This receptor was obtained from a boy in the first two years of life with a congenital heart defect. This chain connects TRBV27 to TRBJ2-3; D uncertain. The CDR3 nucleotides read TGTGCCAGCAGTTATTCTCCCAGGGATACGCAGTATTTT. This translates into CASSYSPRDTQYF.